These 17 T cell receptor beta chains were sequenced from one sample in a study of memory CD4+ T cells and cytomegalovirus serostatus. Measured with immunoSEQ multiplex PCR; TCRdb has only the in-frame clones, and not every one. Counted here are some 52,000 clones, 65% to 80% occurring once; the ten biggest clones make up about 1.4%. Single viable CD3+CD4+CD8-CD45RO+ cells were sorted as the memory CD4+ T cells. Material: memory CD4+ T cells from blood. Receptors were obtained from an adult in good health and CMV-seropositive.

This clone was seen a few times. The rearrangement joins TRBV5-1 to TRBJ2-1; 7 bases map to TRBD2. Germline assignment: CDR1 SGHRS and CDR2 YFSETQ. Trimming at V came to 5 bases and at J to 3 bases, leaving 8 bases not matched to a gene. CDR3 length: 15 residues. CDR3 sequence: CASRRSRDYYNEQFF. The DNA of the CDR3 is TGCGCCAGCAGGAGGTCCCGGGACTACTACAATGAGCAGTTCTTC. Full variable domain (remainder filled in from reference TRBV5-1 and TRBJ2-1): KAGVTQTPRYLIKTRGQQVTLSCSPISGHRSVSWYQQTPGQGLQFLFEYFSETQRNKGNFPGRFSGRQFSNSRSEMNVSTLELGDSALYLCASRRSRDYYNEQFFGPGTRLTVL.

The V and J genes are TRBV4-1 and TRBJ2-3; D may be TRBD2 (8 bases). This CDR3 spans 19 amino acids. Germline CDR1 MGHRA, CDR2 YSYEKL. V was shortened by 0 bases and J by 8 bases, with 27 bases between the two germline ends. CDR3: CASSQDLERLAPRGGTQYF. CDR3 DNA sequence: TGCGCCAGCAGCCAAGATTTGGAGAGACTAGCGCCCAGGGGGGGTACGCAGTATTTT.

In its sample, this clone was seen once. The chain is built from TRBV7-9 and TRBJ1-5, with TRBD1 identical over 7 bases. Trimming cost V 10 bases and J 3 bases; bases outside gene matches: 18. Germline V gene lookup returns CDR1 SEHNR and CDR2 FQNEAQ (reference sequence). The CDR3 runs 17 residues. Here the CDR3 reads CANILSAGGMNNQPQHF. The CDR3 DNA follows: TGTGCCAATATCCTCTCGGCAGGGGGTATGAACAATCAGCCCCAGCATTTT.

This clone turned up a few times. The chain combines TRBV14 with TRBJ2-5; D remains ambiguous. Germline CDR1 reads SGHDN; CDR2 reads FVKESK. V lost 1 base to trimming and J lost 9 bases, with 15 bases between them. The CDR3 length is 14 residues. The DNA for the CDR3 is TGTGCCAGCAGCCAAGGCGAGTGGGGTAGGGCCCAGTACTTC. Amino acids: CASSQGEWGRAQYF.

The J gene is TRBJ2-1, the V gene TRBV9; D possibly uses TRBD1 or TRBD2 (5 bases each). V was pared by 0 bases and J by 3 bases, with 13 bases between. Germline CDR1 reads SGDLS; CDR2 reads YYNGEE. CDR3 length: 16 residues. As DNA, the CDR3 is TGTGCCAGCAGCGTAGCTGGGGGAAATGTCTACAATGAGCAGTTCTTC. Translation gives CASSVAGGNVYNEQFF.

CDR3 in DNA: TGTGCCAGCAGCTTAGAGGGCTATGGCTACACCTTC. Protein product: CASSLEGYGYTF. The J gene is TRBJ1-2, the V gene TRBV7-8; D ambiguous. Trimming removed 1 base at V and 4 bases at J, with 4 bases between. Germline CDR1 is SGHVS and CDR2 is FQNEAQ. This CDR3 is 12 amino acids long. Combining the CDR3 with reference TRBV7-8 and TRBJ1-2 gives the whole variable domain GAGVSQSPRYKVAKRGQDVALRCDPISGHVSLFWYQQALGQGPEFLTYFQNEAQLDKSGLPSDRFFAERPEGSVSTLKIQRTQQEDSAVYLCASSLEGYGYTFGSGTRLTVV.

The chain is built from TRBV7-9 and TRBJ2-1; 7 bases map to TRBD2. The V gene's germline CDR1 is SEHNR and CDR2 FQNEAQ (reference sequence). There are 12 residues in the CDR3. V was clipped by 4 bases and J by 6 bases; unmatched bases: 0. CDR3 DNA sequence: TGTGCCAGCAGCTGGACTAGCAATGAGCAGTTCTTC. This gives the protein CASSWTSNEQFF.

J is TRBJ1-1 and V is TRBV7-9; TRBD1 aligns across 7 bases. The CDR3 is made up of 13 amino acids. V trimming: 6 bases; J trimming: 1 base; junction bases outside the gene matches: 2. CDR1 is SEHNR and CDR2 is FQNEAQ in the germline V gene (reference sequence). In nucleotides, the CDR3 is TGTGCCAGCAGATGGACAGGGAACACTGAAGCTTTCTTT. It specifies CASRWTGNTEAFF.

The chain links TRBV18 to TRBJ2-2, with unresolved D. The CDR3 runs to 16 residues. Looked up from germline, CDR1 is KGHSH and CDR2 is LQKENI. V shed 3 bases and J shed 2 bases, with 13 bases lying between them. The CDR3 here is CASSPMSRLNTGELFF. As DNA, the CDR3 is TGTGCCAGCTCACCGATGTCCCGTCTTAACACCGGGGAGCTGTTTTTT.

The CDR3 loop is CASSPETSSEQYF. The CDR3, as DNA: TGTGCCAGCTCACCCGAGACTAGCAGCGAGCAGTACTTC. The rearrangement links TRBV18 to TRBJ2-7, with 7 bases identical to TRBD2. The germline V gene encodes CDR1 KGHSH and CDR2 LQKENI. This CDR3 has 13 residues. V was pared by 3 bases and J by 6 bases, with 5 bases of the junction left unmatched.

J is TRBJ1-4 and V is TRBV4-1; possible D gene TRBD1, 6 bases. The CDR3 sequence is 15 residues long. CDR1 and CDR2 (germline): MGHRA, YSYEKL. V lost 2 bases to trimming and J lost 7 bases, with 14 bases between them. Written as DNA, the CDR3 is TGCGCCAGCAGCCAAATGGCAGGGGCGGGTGAAAAACTGTTTTTT. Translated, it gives CASSQMAGAGEKLFF.

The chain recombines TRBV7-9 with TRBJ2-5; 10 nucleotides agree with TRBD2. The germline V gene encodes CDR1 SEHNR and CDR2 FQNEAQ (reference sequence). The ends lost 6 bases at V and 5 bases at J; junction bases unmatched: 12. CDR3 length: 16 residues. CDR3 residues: CASSRKVAGGVETQYF. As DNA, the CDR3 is TGTGCCAGCAGTAGGAAAGTAGCGGGAGGCGTGGAGACCCAGTACTTC.

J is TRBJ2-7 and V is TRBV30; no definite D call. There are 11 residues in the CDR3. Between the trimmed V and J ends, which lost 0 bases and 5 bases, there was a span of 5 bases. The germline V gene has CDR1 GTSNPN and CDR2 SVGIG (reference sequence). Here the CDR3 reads CAWSVTHEQYF. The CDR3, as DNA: TGTGCCTGGAGTGTCACCCACGAGCAGTACTTC.

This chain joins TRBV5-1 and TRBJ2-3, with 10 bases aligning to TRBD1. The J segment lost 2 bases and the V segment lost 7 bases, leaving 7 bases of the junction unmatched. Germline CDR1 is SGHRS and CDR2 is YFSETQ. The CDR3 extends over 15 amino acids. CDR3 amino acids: CASRKTGGFTDTQYF. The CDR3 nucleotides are TGCGCCAGCCGAAAGACAGGGGGCTTCACAGATACGCAGTATTTT.

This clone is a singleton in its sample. The CDR3 protein is CASSRDLLTRAKNIQYF. CDR3 nucleotide sequence: TGTGCCAGCAGCCGCGACCTACTTACCAGAGCCAAAAACATTCAGTACTTC. The gene calls are TRBV7-9 and TRBJ2-4; D is ambiguous. Trimming removed 5 bases from V and 0 bases from J, with 17 bases in between. CDR1 is SEHNR, CDR2 FQNEAQ, per germline (reference sequence). The CDR3 has 17 amino acids. The complete variable domain, with remaining parts taken from reference TRBV7-9 and TRBJ2-4, reads DTGVSQNPRHKITKRGQNVTFRCDPISEHNRLYWYRQTLGQGPEFLTYFQNEAQLEKSRLLSDRFSAERPKGSFSTLEIQRTEQGDSAMYLCASSRDLLTRAKNIQYFGAGTRLSVL.

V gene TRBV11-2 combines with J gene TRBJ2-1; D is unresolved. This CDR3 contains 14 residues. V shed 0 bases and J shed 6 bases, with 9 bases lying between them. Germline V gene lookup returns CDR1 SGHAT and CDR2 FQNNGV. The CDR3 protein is CASSLDLSINEQFF. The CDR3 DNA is TGTGCCAGCAGCTTAGATCTATCTATCAATGAGCAGTTCTTC.

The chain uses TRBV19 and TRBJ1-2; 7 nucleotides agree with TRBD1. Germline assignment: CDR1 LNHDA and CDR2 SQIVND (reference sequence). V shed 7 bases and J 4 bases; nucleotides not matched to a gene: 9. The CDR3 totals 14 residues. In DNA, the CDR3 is TGTGCCAGTACTTCATCAGGGGGTTTCTATGGCTACACCTTC. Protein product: CASTSSGGFYGYTF.